A selection of T cell receptor beta chains follows, all from one sample in a study of OX40 agonist ivuxolimab in advanced cancers. Measured with immunoSEQ multiplex PCR; TCRdb has only the in-frame clones, and not every one. The table lists tens of thousands of clones, about nine tenths of them singletons. This material consisted of CD4+ or CD8+ T cells sorted from blood, taken in a trial of the OX40 agonist ivuxolimab. These receptors were collected from an adult with an advanced solid tumor such as melanoma, head and neck, liver or kidney cancer. CDR3s include the opening cysteine and the closing phenylalanine or tryptophan. The order of the fields is J gene, D gene, V gene, clone size, CDR3 protein, CDR3 DNA. A D gene is named only where the DNA matches it firmly. The size of a clone is reported for some rows only, either as once, few or many, or as a class for expanded clones.

TRBJ2-1,NA,TRBV7-9,NA,CASRHEGNEQFF,TGTGCCAGCAGACACGAAGGCAATGAGCAGTTCTTC
TRBJ2-1,TRBD2,TRBV27,NA,CASSLSAGEHYNEQFF,TGTGCCAGCAGTTTATCGGCGGGAGAACATTACAATGAGCAGTTCTTC
TRBJ2-2,TRBD2,TRBV6-4,few,CASSGGDTGELFF,TGTGCCAGCAGCGGGGGGGACACCGGGGAGCTGTTTTTT
TRBJ1-1,NA,TRBV19,NA,CASSLVVNTEAFF,TGTGCCAGTAGCCTTGTTGTGAACACTGAAGCTTTCTTT
TRBJ2-2,NA,TRBV5-1,NA,CASSLAWGAGELFF,TGCGCCAGCAGCTTGGCGTGGGGCGCCGGGGAGCTGTTTTTT
TRBJ2-3,NA,TRBV27,NA,CASSPRRASTDTQYF,TGTGCCAGCAGTCCCCGACGGGCTAGCACAGATACGCAGTATTTT
TRBJ2-1,NA,TRBV9,NA,CASMRGHEQFF,TGTGCCAGCATGCGAGGCCATGAGCAGTTCTTC
TRBJ1-2,NA,TRBV5-1,NA,CASSLDLRVTYGYTF,TGCGCCAGCAGCCTTGACCTGAGGGTAACCTATGGCTACACCTTC
TRBJ2-3,NA,TRBV6-5,NA,CASRELYTDTQYF,TGTGCCAGCCGAGAACTGTACACAGATACGCAGTATTTT
TRBJ2-1,NA,TRBV7-2,NA,CASSLGRTVEQFF,TGTGCCAGCAGCTTAGGTCGGACCGTTGAGCAGTTCTTC
TRBJ2-1,NA,TRBV9,NA,CASSPPPGIYNEQFF,TGTGCCAGCAGCCCGCCCCCAGGTATCTACAATGAGCAGTTCTTC